The rows below give T cell receptor beta chains drawn from one sample of a study of cytomegalovirus exposure and HLA in healthy donors. The assay was immunoSEQ multiplex PCR, and TCRdb's table has in-frame clones only and misses some. The table records approximately 110,000 clones, over 60% of them present only once. The material sequenced was PBMCs. The receptors were sampled from a female donor in good health and CMV-seropositive. Each CDR3 is given with its conserved first and last residue. The D gene is left open where the match is weak. Only part of the rows carry a size: once, few, many, or a class if the clone is expanded.

V	length	J	D	size	CDR3	DNA
TRBV9	20	TRBJ1-3	TRBD1	.	CASSVARSLTPGQAGNTIYF	TGTGCCAGCAGCGTAGCGAGGTCACTGACACCGGGACAGGCTGGAAACACCATATATTTT
TRBV4-2	17	TRBJ2-7	TRBD2	.	CASSQYIPGLRNYEQYF	TGTGCCAGCAGCCAATATATACCGGGACTACGAAACTACGAGCAGTACTTC
TRBV2	17	TRBJ1-2	.	.	CASSLPPRTGDFYGYTF	TGTGCCAGCAGTCTTCCCCCACGGACGGGGGACTTCTATGGCTACACCTTC
TRBV19	16	TRBJ1-5	.	.	CASSSPGDIGNQPQHF	TGTGCCAGTAGTTCTCCTGGGGACATTGGCAATCAGCCCCAGCATTTT
TRBV5-6	13	TRBJ1-2	TRBD1	.	CASSLQGAGGYTF	TGTGCCAGCAGCTTACAGGGGGCTGGTGGCTACACCTTC
TRBV11-2	15	TRBJ1-4	TRBD1	.	CASSLQGQRNEKLFF	TGTGCCAGCAGCCTACAGGGACAGAGAAATGAAAAACTGTTTTTT
TRBV5-1	17	TRBJ2-5	TRBD2	.	CASSSSPSGGAGETQYF	TGCGCCAGCAGCTCGTCCCCTAGCGGGGGGGCCGGTGAGACCCAGTACTTC
TRBV11-2	13	TRBJ1-2	.	.	CASSLGGVYGYTF	TGTGCCAGCAGCTTAGGGGGGGTCTATGGCTACACCTTC
TRBV18	14	TRBJ2-7	TRBD2	.	CASSPIMREDEQYF	TGTGCCAGCTCACCGATAATGCGGGAGGACGAGCAGTACTTC
TRBV30	17	TRBJ1-1	.	few	CAWSIKDFRGLNTEAFF	TGTGCCTGGAGTATAAAAGATTTTAGGGGTTTGAACACTGAAGCTTTCTTT
TRBV4-3	13	TRBJ1-1	TRBD1	.	CASSRQGNTEAFF	TGCGCCAGCAGCCGACAGGGGAACACTGAAGCTTTCTTT
TRBV4-1	15	TRBJ2-7	.	.	CASSQDPAHTYEQYF	TGCGCCAGCAGCCAAGACCCAGCGCATACCTACGAGCAGTACTTC
TRBV19	14	TRBJ1-4	.	.	CASSIAVRGEKLFF	TGTGCCAGTAGTATAGCGGTACGTGGTGAAAAACTGTTTTTT
TRBV28	12	TRBJ2-7	.	once	CASSGGFYEQYF	TGTGCCAGCAGTGGGGGCTTTTACGAGCAGTACTTC
TRBV5-1	15	TRBJ2-1	.	.	CASSFEVTVNNEQFF	TGCGCCAGCAGCTTCGAGGTGACAGTGAACAATGAGCAGTTCTTC
TRBV7-3	15	TRBJ2-1	.	.	CASSSLGSSYNEQFF	TGTGCCAGCAGCTCGCTAGGGAGCTCCTACAATGAGCAGTTCTTC
TRBV5-6	13	TRBJ2-7	.	.	CASSPGITYEQYF	TGTGCCAGCAGCCCAGGGATCACCTACGAGCAGTACTTC
TRBV6-5	16	TRBJ1-1	.	.	CASSYGGGGQNTEAFF	TGTGCCAGCAGTTATGGAGGGGGGGGGCAGAACACTGAAGCTTTCTTT
TRBV29-1	12	TRBJ2-4	TRBD1	.	CSIGQAGNIQYF	TGCAGCATAGGACAGGCTGGGAACATTCAGTACTTC
TRBV18	20	TRBJ1-2	.	.	CASSPRSLAARPEVPYGYTF	TGTGCCAGCTCACCCCGATCTTTGGCGGCGCGACCGGAGGTACCCTATGGCTACACCTTC
TRBV4-1	14	TRBJ1-1	.	few	CASSQDGRNTEAFF	TGCGCCAGCAGCCAAGATGGGCGAAACACTGAAGCTTTCTTT
TRBV27	15	TRBJ1-5	.	.	CASRKAGGENQPQHF	TGTGCCAGCAGGAAAGCCGGGGGGGAAAATCAGCCCCAGCATTTT
TRBV15	18	TRBJ2-7	TRBD1	.	CATSRDLISQDRAHEQYF	TGTGCCACCAGCAGAGATCTCATAAGCCAGGACAGGGCGCACGAGCAGTACTTC
TRBV28	13	TRBJ1-2	.	.	CASSFSRVYGYTF	TGTGCCAGCAGTTTCTCCAGGGTCTATGGCTACACCTTC
TRBV28	15	TRBJ1-3	TRBD1	.	CASSLDRGSGNTIYF	TGTGCCAGCAGTTTAGACAGGGGCTCTGGAAACACCATATATTTT
TRBV6-5	15	TRBJ1-5	.	.	CASSELQGSGQPQHF	TGTGCCAGCAGCGAGCTACAGGGAAGTGGTCAGCCCCAGCATTTT
TRBV6-1	15	TRBJ2-2	TRBD1	.	CASSPGGAGTGELFF	TGTGCCAGCAGTCCAGGGGGCGCAGGCACCGGGGAGCTGTTTTTT
TRBV18	15	TRBJ2-7	TRBD2	.	CASSRMITSGGEQYF	TGTGCCAGCTCACGAATGATAACTAGCGGGGGCGAGCAGTACTTC
TRBV13	13	TRBJ2-1	TRBD1	.	CASSLGDSNEQFF	TGTGCCAGCAGCTTGGGGGACAGCAATGAGCAGTTCTTC
TRBV9	19	TRBJ2-3	TRBD2	.	CASTPRVAGGPADTDTQYF	TGTGCCAGCACCCCTCGGGTAGCGGGAGGGCCTGCTGACACAGATACGCAGTATTTT
TRBV5-4	15	TRBJ2-1	TRBD2	once	CASSLGGSNYNEQFF	TGTGCCAGCAGCTTGGGCGGGAGCAACTACAATGAGCAGTTCTTC
TRBV4-1	16	TRBJ2-1	TRBD1	.	CASSVRQQGAWGEQFF	TGCGCCAGCAGCGTACGACAACAGGGGGCGTGGGGTGAGCAGTTCTTC
TRBV18	19	TRBJ2-2	TRBD2	.	CASSRITPGLAGGAGELFF	TGTGCCAGCTCACGTATAACACCGGGACTAGCGGGAGGCGCCGGGGAGCTGTTTTTT
TRBV5-1	18	TRBJ1-3	.	once	CASSLGDTYSETGNTIYF	TGCGCCAGCAGCTTGGGTGACACATATTCAGAAACTGGAAACACCATATATTTT
TRBV30	13	TRBJ2-1	TRBD2	.	CAWTGRGVHEQFF	TGTGCCTGGACGGGGCGGGGGGTTCATGAGCAGTTCTTC
TRBV2	16	TRBJ2-2	TRBD2	.	CASSGLTSGSAGELFF	TGTGCCAGCAGTGGGCTGACTAGCGGGAGTGCCGGGGAGCTGTTTTTT
TRBV7-3	13	TRBJ1-5	.	.	CASSLDRSQPQHF	TGTGCCAGCAGCTTGGACAGAAGTCAGCCCCAGCATTTT
TRBV2	15	TRBJ2-3	TRBD1	.	CASTKGTGNTDTQYF	TGTGCCTCCACGAAGGGGACAGGGAACACAGATACGCAGTATTTT
TRBV7-2	16	TRBJ1-6	.	once	CASSSDFRGWHSPLHF	TGTGCCAGCAGCTCCGATTTCAGGGGATGGCATTCACCCCTCCACTTT
TRBV12-5	14	TRBJ1-4	.	few	CASGASEGGEKLFF	TGTGCTAGTGGTGCCTCGGAAGGCGGTGAAAAACTGTTTTTT
TRBV19	13	TRBJ2-7	.	.	CASSKEGGGEQYF	TGTGCCAGTAGTAAGGAGGGAGGGGGGGAGCAGTACTTC
TRBV28	15	TRBJ1-1	.	.	CASSALGSEDTEAFF	TGTGCCAGCAGTGCCCTTGGGAGCGAGGACACTGAAGCTTTCTTT
TRBV10-3	15	TRBJ1-1	TRBD1	few	CAIKGDRVMNTEAFF	TGTGCCATCAAGGGGGACAGGGTCATGAACACTGAAGCTTTCTTT
TRBV4-2	16	TRBJ1-2	TRBD1	.	CASSQDILDRGYGYTF	TGTGCCAGCAGCCAAGATATCCTGGACAGGGGCTATGGCTACACCTTC
TRBV6-5	15	TRBJ1-6	.	.	CASSPPDSGNSPLHF	TGTGCCAGCAGTCCCCCAGACTCGGGTAATTCACCCCTCCACTTT
TRBV28	15	TRBJ2-1	TRBD2	.	CASSPGLGSYNEQFF	TGTGCCAGCAGCCCGGGACTAGGCTCCTACAATGAGCAGTTCTTC
TRBV6-6	14	TRBJ1-1	TRBD1	.	CASSNRGTDLKAFF	TGTGCCAGCAGTAACCGGGGGACAGATTTAAAAGCTTTCTTT
TRBV10-3	15	TRBJ2-1	.	.	CAISGPAGSYNEQFF	TGTGCCATCAGCGGCCCTGCGGGGTCCTACAATGAGCAGTTCTTC
TRBV4-2	14	TRBJ1-2	.	.	CASSQEAVYYGYTF	TGTGCCAGCAGCCAAGAGGCAGTTTACTATGGCTACACCTTC
TRBV4-1	14	TRBJ1-4	.	few	CASSQHGIGEKLFF	TGCGCCAGCAGCCAACACGGTATCGGTGAAAAACTGTTTTTT
TRBV11-2	16	TRBJ2-2	TRBD1	.	CASSTRDRDYTGELFF	TGTGCCAGCAGCACAAGGGACAGGGACTACACCGGGGAGCTGTTTTTT
TRBV18	14	TRBJ2-7	TRBD1	.	CASSRGQENYEQYF	TGTGCCAGCTCACGGGGACAGGAGAACTACGAGCAGTACTTC
TRBV29-1	15	TRBJ2-7	.	.	CSVEDRAGGKYEQYF	TGCAGCGTTGAAGATCGGGCAGGGGGGAAGTACGAGCAGTACTTC
TRBV6-1	13	TRBJ1-1	.	.	CASSATGVTEAFF	TGTGCCAGCAGTGCTACGGGGGTTACTGAAGCTTTCTTT
TRBV5-1	14	TRBJ2-7	.	.	CASSLTRGSGEQYF	TGCGCCAGCAGCTTGACACGGGGTTCGGGTGAGCAGTACTTC
TRBV11-2	18	TRBJ2-5	TRBD2	once	CASSLDRGAGGYQETQYF	TGTGCCAGCAGCTTAGATCGGGGAGCGGGGGGGTACCAAGAGACCCAGTACTTC